What follows are 20 T cell receptor beta chains derived from one specimen sequenced in a study of tissue T cells after allogeneic stem cell transplantation. Using immunoSEQ multiplex PCR, the repertoire was profiled, and TCRdb retains in-frame clones only, with some absent. The profile shows about 26,000 clones, roughly 89% of them singletons. The sample consisted of blood, taken before transplantation. These receptors were taken from a male donor aged 60 or older who later had graft-versus-host disease after an allogeneic stem cell transplant.

This chain connects TRBV5-1 to TRBJ1-5, with D possibly TRBD1 on 6 matching bases. This CDR3 contains 14 residues. Deletions cut 4 bases from V and 4 bases from J, with 12 bases between. CDR1 and CDR2 (germline): SGHRS, YFSETQ. The CDR3 region has the DNA TGCGCCAGCAGCCCGGACAGCCTAAATCAGCCCCAGCATTTT. It is translated as CASSPDSLNQPQHF.

The CDR3 here is CASSLTSTATNTEAFF. For the CDR3, the DNA is TGTGCCAGCAGCTTAACTAGCACAGCGACGAACACTGAAGCTTTCTTT. This chain uses TRBV7-2 with TRBJ1-1; no clear D. The CDR3 extends over 16 amino acids. Germline lookup yields CDR1 SGHTA and CDR2 FQGNSA. The V and J ends lost 2 bases and 1 base respectively, with 14 bases between them.

V usage is TRBV20-1 and J usage is TRBJ1-5; D is perhaps TRBD1 (5 bases). CDR1 is DFQATT and CDR2 is SNEGSKA in the germline V gene (reference sequence). CDR3 length: 16 amino acids. The V and J ends lost 3 bases and 4 bases respectively, with 19 bases between them. The CDR3 spells CSASFGPGLTNQPQHF. DNA for the CDR3: TGCAGTGCTAGTTTTGGGCCAGGGCTCACAAATCAGCCCCAGCATTTT.

The chain has TRBV2 and TRBJ1-2; TRBD1 agrees at 8 bases. This CDR3 comprises 13 residues. Germline CDR1 and CDR2: SNHLY and FYNNEI. V trimming: 7 bases; J trimming: 8 bases; junction bases outside the gene matches: 9. The CDR3 sequence: CASNKDRVEGYTF. CDR3 sequence (DNA): TGTGCCAGCAATAAGGACAGGGTTGAAGGCTACACCTTC.

This chain connects TRBV18 to TRBJ2-1; the D gene is possibly TRBD1 (6 bases). The germline CDR1 and CDR2 sequences are KGHSH and LQKENI. Deletions cut 4 bases from V and 5 bases from J, with 9 bases between. The length of the CDR3 is 13 residues. This CDR3 reads CASSLNRDNEQFF. CDR3 bases: TGTGCCAGCTCACTTAACAGGGACAATGAGCAGTTCTTC.

This chain joins TRBV10-3 and TRBJ2-1; 8 bases agree with TRBD2. Trimming cost V 4 bases and J 10 bases; bases outside gene matches: 12. CDR1 and CDR2 (germline): ENHRY, SYGVKD. This CDR3 has 15 amino acids. The CDR3 DNA follows: TGTGCCATCAGTGGCCGGACTAGTCGGGAGGGGGAGCAGTTCTTC. Translating gives CAISGRTSREGEQFF.

The genes are TRBV24-1 and TRBJ2-2; D remains ambiguous. CDR1 is KGHDR and CDR2 is SFDVKD in the germline V gene. Trimming removed 0 bases at V and 7 bases at J, with 11 bases between. The CDR3 covers 15 residues. For the CDR3, the DNA is TGTGCCACCAGTGATTTGACTGGTATGAACGGGGAGCTGTTTTTT. Protein sequence: CATSDLTGMNGELFF.

The rearrangement links TRBV25-1 to TRBJ2-5, with D possibly being TRBD1 (5 bases). V was trimmed by 2 bases and J by 5 bases, leaving 15 bases between them. The CDR3 runs to 15 residues. In germline, CDR1 is MGHDK, CDR2 SYGVNS. The CDR3 bases are TGTGCCAGCAGTGAACCTGACCTGGGGCGGGAGACCCAGTACTTC. This codes for CASSEPDLGRETQYF. The full variable domain, its missing parts supplied by reference TRBV25-1 and TRBJ2-5, is EADIYQTPRYLVIGTGKKITLECSQTMGHDKMYWYQQDPGMELHLIHYSYGVNSTEKGDLSSESTVSRIRTEHFPLTLESARPSHTSQYLCASSEPDLGRETQYFGPGTRLLVL.

V gene TRBV11-2 combines with J gene TRBJ2-3; 8 bases agree with TRBD1. J was trimmed by 4 bases and V by 5 bases; bases with no gene match: 11. CDR1 and CDR2 (germline): SGHAT, FQNNGV. The CDR3 is 16 amino acids. This CDR3 is CASSPVAGGVSDTQYF. Here the CDR3 DNA reads TGTGCCAGCAGCCCCGTTGCAGGGGGCGTCTCAGATACGCAGTATTTT. Combining the CDR3 with reference TRBV11-2 and TRBJ2-3 gives the whole variable domain EAGVAQSPRYKIIEKRQSVAFWCNPISGHATLYWYQQILGQGPKLLIQFQNNGVVDDSQLPKDRFSAERLKGVDSTLKIQPAKLEDSAVYLCASSPVAGGVSDTQYFGPGTRLTVL.

The chain employs TRBV5-1 and TRBJ2-6; D is uncertain. CDR1 SGHRS and CDR2 YFSETQ come from the germline V gene. V was trimmed by 0 bases and J by 0 bases, leaving 4 bases between them. CDR3 size: 15 residues. The DNA for the CDR3 is TGCGCCAGCAGCTTGGTAACCTCTGGGGCCAACGTCCTGACTTTC. This sequence encodes CASSLVTSGANVLTF.

This chain uses TRBV4-2 with TRBJ2-2; no reliable D call. The CDR3 has 14 residues. Trimming pared 3 bases from V and 6 bases from J, leaving 11 bases between. Germline lookup yields CDR1 LGHNA and CDR2 YNFKEQ. The CDR3 region is CASSQEPYAGELFF. In nucleotides, the CDR3 is TGTGCCAGCAGCCAGGAACCCTATGCCGGGGAGCTGTTTTTT.

The chain employs TRBV4-3 and TRBJ1-4, with 7 bases fitting TRBD1. The CDR3 is made up of 16 amino acids. CDR1 LGHNA and CDR2 YSLEER come from the germline V gene. The V and J ends lost 0 bases and 7 bases, in that order; junction bases with no gene match: 8. The CDR3 here is CASSQDGRGRSEKLFF. CDR3 coding DNA: TGCGCCAGCAGCCAAGACGGGAGGGGGCGGAGTGAAAAACTGTTTTTT.

V usage is TRBV3-1 (or the pseudogene TRBV3-2) and J usage is TRBJ1-2; D is unresolved. The CDR3 sequence is 14 residues long. Germline V gene data show CDR1 as LGHDT and CDR2 as YNNKEL (reference sequence). The germline V and J ends were trimmed by 4 bases and 5 bases, with 14 bases remaining between them. The CDR3 spells CASSRRTGWYGYTF. The CDR3 DNA reads as TGTGCCAGCAGCCGGAGGACGGGGTGGTATGGCTACACCTTC.

The rearrangement links TRBV28 to TRBJ2-2, with D possibly TRBD1 on 6 matching bases. The CDR3 contains 16 residues. From germline, CDR1 is MDHEN and CDR2 SYDVKM. V lost 2 bases, J lost 5 bases, and 15 bases lay in between. The CDR3 loop reads CASSLLTGPRTGELFF. The DNA of the CDR3 is TGTGCCAGCAGTTTACTGACAGGACCGAGGACCGGGGAGCTGTTTTTT.

CDR3 bases: TGTGCCAGCAGCCAACATGCTGGTGTGGGTTTAGGTGAGCAGTTCTTC. Residues: CASSQHAGVGLGEQFF. The chain recombines TRBV4-2 with TRBJ2-1; D call uncertain. From germline, CDR1 is LGHNA and CDR2 YNFKEQ. This CDR3 contains 16 residues. V was trimmed by 2 bases and J by 9 bases, leaving 20 bases between them.

This chain joins TRBV6-2 or TRBV6-3 and TRBJ1-5; D gene uncertain. The CDR3 sequence is 16 residues long. V lost 0 bases and J 6 bases, leaving 15 bases between the germline ends. The germline gives CDR1 MNHEY, CDR2 SVGEGT. CDR3 residues: CASSYSKARASQPQHF. In DNA form, the CDR3 reads TGTGCCAGCAGTTACTCTAAAGCCCGGGCCAGTCAGCCCCAGCATTTT.

This chain connects TRBV7-2 to TRBJ2-7, with D possibly TRBD2 on 5 matching bases. Trimming took 5 bases from V and 3 from J, leaving 11 bases between them. The CDR3 runs 13 residues. CDR1 SGHTA and CDR2 FQGNSA come from the germline V gene. Here the CDR3 reads CASSLGMNYEQYF. CDR3 DNA sequence: TGTGCCAGCAGCCTCGGGATGAACTACGAGCAGTACTTC.

This clone was picked up one time. The chain links TRBV6-6 to TRBJ1-6; D gene uncertain. V lost 6 bases and J 11 bases, leaving 14 bases between the germline ends. Germline lookup yields CDR1 MNHNY and CDR2 SVGAGI (reference sequence). This CDR3 is built from 13 residues. In DNA form, the CDR3 reads TGTGCCAGCAGCTTCGCCGGGAAACCACCCCTCCACTTT. It translates to CASSFAGKPPLHF.

This CDR3 is CASSSGTPREKLFF. The CDR3 DNA follows: TGTGCCAGCAGCTCTGGCACGCCAAGGGAAAAACTGTTTTTT. The V and J genes are TRBV7-9 and TRBJ1-4; no clear D gene. The CDR3 runs 14 residues. Germline V gene lookup returns CDR1 SEHNR and CDR2 FQNEAQ (reference sequence). Trimming took off 4 bases at V and 8 bases at J, with 14 bases between the two ends.

The chain employs TRBV6-5 and TRBJ1-2, with D uncertain. The CDR3 spans 15 residues. The V gene lost 7 bases and the J gene lost 2 bases, with 17 bases spanning the gap. Germline loops: CDR1 MNHEY, CDR2 SVGAGI. The CDR3 DNA reads as TGTGCCAGCAAATCGGCTCAGGCGGGCAACTATGGCTACACCTTC. This translates into CASKSAQAGNYGYTF.